The present TCR beta chain was sequenced within a study of cytomegalovirus exposure and HLA in healthy donors. Study-wide results and limits: In an earlier analysis, in fewer than 700 donors, most V segments appeared productive either ~90% or ~30% of the time. Rarity held for most TCR sequences, but there were some public TCRs that occurred in many donors. An observed cluster of highly shared sequence variants was recorded as a likely sequencing artifact.

On this clone: Antigen: not known.

PCR was performed using 60 Vbeta and 13 Jbeta primers. In the study's own analysis: The authors later counted roughly 77 million unique TCR beta chains, roughly 11 million of them shared. Method: immunoSEQ multiplex PCR; TCRdb's copy keeps in-frame clones and lacks some. That table furnishes V, J and clone size, whereas the DNA furnished D and trimming. This table holds 200,000 to 300,000 clones, approximately 84% found once. Germline-derived CDR1 and CDR2 are KGHSH and LQKENI. The CDR3 spans 15 residues. V was pared by 6 bases and J by 6 bases, with 9 bases of the junction left unmatched. The sequence came from a girl aged 2-10 years in good health and CMV-seronegative. Sequencing input: PBMCs. J is TRBJ2-2 and V is TRBV18; 8 nucleotides match TRBD2. CDR3 in amino acids: CASSRTSHGAGELFF. The CDR3 region has the DNA TGTGCCAGCTCCCGGACTAGCCATGGGGCCGGGGAGCTGTTTTTT.